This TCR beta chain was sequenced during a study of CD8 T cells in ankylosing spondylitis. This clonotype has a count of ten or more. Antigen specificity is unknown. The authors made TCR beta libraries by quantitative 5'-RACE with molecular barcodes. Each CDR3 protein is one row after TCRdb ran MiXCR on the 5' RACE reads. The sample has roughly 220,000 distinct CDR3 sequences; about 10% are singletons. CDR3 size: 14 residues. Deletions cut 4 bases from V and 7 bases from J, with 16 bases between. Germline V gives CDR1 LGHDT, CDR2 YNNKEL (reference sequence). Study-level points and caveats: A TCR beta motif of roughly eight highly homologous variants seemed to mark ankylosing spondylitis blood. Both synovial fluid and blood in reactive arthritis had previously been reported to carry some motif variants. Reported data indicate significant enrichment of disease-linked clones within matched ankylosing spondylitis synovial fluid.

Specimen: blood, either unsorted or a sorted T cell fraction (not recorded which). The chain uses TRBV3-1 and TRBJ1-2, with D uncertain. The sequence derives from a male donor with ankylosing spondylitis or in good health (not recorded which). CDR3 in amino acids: CASSPQNARSGYTF. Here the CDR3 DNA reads TGTGCCAGCAGCCCCCAGAACGCGAGGAGTGGCTACACCTTC.